The 17 T cell receptor beta chains in this list originate from one sample, sequenced in a study of shared clonotypes between healthy human individuals. The table came from immunoSEQ multiplex PCR; TCRdb's copy has only in-frame clones and leaves some out. The sample holds about 490,000 clones, roughly four fifths seen once. Sequenced: PBMCs. The receptors stem from a woman in her 40s in good health. Some clones in this sample may be carry-over from other donors' samples.

The CDR3 reads CASSPDISSYEQYF. The DNA for the CDR3 is TGTGCCAGCAGCCCAGACATTAGCTCCTACGAGCAGTACTTC. The chain is built from TRBV7-7 and TRBJ2-7; D gene ambiguous. Looked up from germline, CDR1 is SSHAT and CDR2 is FNYEAQ (reference sequence). The V and J ends lost 5 bases and 0 bases respectively, with 11 bases between them. The CDR3 loop spans 14 amino acids.

The chain carries TRBV7-9 and TRBJ2-7; 9 nucleotides line up with TRBD1. V lost 8 bases and J lost 2; bases outside the gene matches: 7. The CDR3 extends over 14 amino acids. The germline V gene encodes CDR1 SEHNR and CDR2 FQNEAQ (reference sequence). As DNA, the CDR3 is TGTGCCAGCGGGTCCGGGACAGGGCCCTACGAGCAGTACTTC. It translates to CASGSGTGPYEQYF.

The genes are TRBV30 and TRBJ2-1, with D unresolved. Trimming removed 5 bases from V and 10 bases from J, with 9 bases in between. CDR1 and CDR2 from the germline V gene are GTSNPN and SVGIG (reference sequence). The CDR3 has 10 residues. The CDR3 DNA is TGTGCCTGGGGGATGATAGAGCAGTTCTTC. Its protein product is CAWGMIEQFF.

The chain recombines TRBV5-4 with TRBJ1-2, with a possible D match to TRBD1 (6 bases). The V gene's germline CDR1 is SGHNT and CDR2 YYREEE (reference sequence). This CDR3 has 13 amino acids. V shed 4 bases and J shed 6 bases, with 13 bases lying between them. The CDR3 bases are TGTGCCAGCAGCCGGGACACTCCGCATGGCTACACCTTC. It translates to CASSRDTPHGYTF.

The chain recombines TRBV7-2 with TRBJ1-2; D possibly corresponds to TRBD1 (6 bases). V dropped 1 base and J dropped 4 bases, with 13 bases sitting between them. The germline V gene has CDR1 SGHTA and CDR2 FQGNSA. CDR3 length equals 15 residues. In DNA form, the CDR3 reads TGTGCCAGCAGCTTAGTCGGGGGCGCGGGCTATGGCTACACCTTC. Its protein is CASSLVGGAGYGYTF.

The chain couples TRBV10-3 to TRBJ2-3; D may be TRBD1 or TRBD2 (6 bases each). The CDR3 loop spans 14 amino acids. Germline assignment: CDR1 ENHRY and CDR2 SYGVKD. V lost 4 bases, J lost 0 bases, and 8 bases lay in between. CDR3 DNA sequence: TGTGCCATCAGTGCGGGGGCTAGCACAGATACGCAGTATTTT. Translation gives CAISAGASTDTQYF.

The genes are TRBV29-1 and TRBJ1-2; D ambiguous. This CDR3 is built from 12 residues. Germline loops: CDR1 SQVTM, CDR2 ANQGSEA. V was trimmed by 3 bases and J by 5 bases, leaving 10 bases between them. CDR3 nucleotides: TGCAGCGTTGATGTGGGTGTTTATGGCTACACCTTC. Encoded protein: CSVDVGVYGYTF.

The CDR3, as DNA: TGTGCCAGCAGCTTAGTTGTAAGGGACAGAGTCTCCTACGAGCAGTACTTC. Encoded protein: CASSLVVRDRVSYEQYF. The rearrangement uses TRBV11-3 and TRBJ2-7; the match to TRBD1 covers 7 bases. The CDR3 runs to 17 residues. V lost 1 base, J lost 0 bases, and 9 bases stayed unmatched. Germline V CDR1 and CDR2: SGHNT, YENEEA.

With respect to this clone: At the DNA level, this CDR3 is encoded by other sequences in the same sample as well. The V call is TRBV2, the J call TRBJ2-2; D unresolved. CDR3 length: 12 amino acids. CDR1 and CDR2 (germline): SNHLY, FYNNEI. The V end lost 0 bases, the J end lost 4 bases, and 0 bases lay between the germline ends. Written as DNA, the CDR3 is TGTGCCAGCAGTGAAGCCACCGGGGAGCTGTTTTTT. This translates into CASSEATGELFF. Variable domain in full (rest from reference TRBV2 and TRBJ2-2): EPEVTQTPSHQVTQMGQEVILRCVPISNHLYFYWYRQILGQKVEFLVSFYNNEISEKSEIFDDQFSVERPDGSNFTLKIRSTKLEDSAMYFCASSEATGELFFGEGSRLTVL.

V usage is TRBV11-2 and J usage is TRBJ2-7; possible D gene TRBD1, 7 bases. The CDR3 is 15 residues long. Deletions cut 5 bases from V and 2 bases from J, with 16 bases between. Germline V gene lookup returns CDR1 SGHAT and CDR2 FQNNGV. CDR3 region: CASSPGDSETYEQYF. CDR3 nucleotides: TGTGCCAGCAGCCCGGGGGACAGCGAAACCTACGAGCAGTACTTC.

The chain is built from TRBV28 and TRBJ1-2; no definite D call. Between the trimmed V and J ends, which lost 3 bases and 5 bases, there was a span of 7 bases. The CDR3 consists of 12 residues. Germline-derived CDR1 and CDR2 are MDHEN and SYDVKM. This CDR3 reads CASSFSEYGYTF. The CDR3 region has the DNA TGTGCCAGCAGTTTCTCAGAATATGGCTACACCTTC.

The chain carries TRBV11-2 and TRBJ2-2, with 9 bases aligning to TRBD2. CDR1 SGHAT and CDR2 FQNNGV come from the germline V gene. The CDR3 spans 15 residues. V trimming: 5 bases; J trimming: 5 bases; junction bases outside the gene matches: 6. The CDR3 DNA reads TGTGCCAGCAGCCCAATAAGCGGGAGGACCGGGGAGCTGTTTTTT. This encodes CASSPISGRTGELFF.

This clone was counted only a few times. The rearrangement uses TRBV19 and TRBJ1-5; 7 bases are shared with TRBD1. The ends lost 8 bases at V and 3 bases at J; junction bases unmatched: 4. Germline-derived CDR1 and CDR2 are LNHDA and SQIVND (reference sequence). CDR3 length equals 13 residues. CDR3 bases: TGTGCCAGTCGTGACAGGGTCAATCAGCCCCAGCATTTT. Protein product: CASRDRVNQPQHF.

The chain combines TRBV2 with TRBJ1-2; D gene uncertain. This CDR3 comprises 13 residues. The V and J ends lost 0 bases and 6 bases respectively, with 8 bases between them. Germline assignment: CDR1 SNHLY and CDR2 FYNNEI. In DNA, the CDR3 is TGTGCCAGCAGTGAAGCTCGGAATAATGGCTACACCTTC. This gives the protein CASSEARNNGYTF. The variable domain in full, with the rest retrieved from reference TRBV2 and TRBJ1-2, is EPEVTQTPSHQVTQMGQEVILRCVPISNHLYFYWYRQILGQKVEFLVSFYNNEISEKSEIFDDQFSVERPDGSNFTLKIRSTKLEDSAMYFCASSEARNNGYTFGSGTRLTVV.

The chain links TRBV19 to TRBJ2-3; the D gene could be TRBD1 or TRBD2 (5 bases each). This CDR3 comprises 15 residues. Germline CDR1 reads LNHDA; CDR2 reads SQIVND (reference sequence). V dropped 5 bases and J dropped 3 bases, with 15 bases sitting between them. CDR3 residues: CASSPTGPGTDTQYF. The CDR3 region has the DNA TGTGCCAGTAGTCCCACAGGACCGGGAACAGATACGCAGTATTTT.

V usage is TRBV7-2 and J usage is TRBJ2-7, with D uncertain. The CDR3 is 14 residues long. Germline lookup yields CDR1 SGHTA and CDR2 FQGNSA. Trimming pared 1 base from V and 0 bases from J, leaving 7 bases between. CDR3 DNA: TGTGCCAGCAGCTTAGACTTTCTCTCCTACGAGCAGTACTTC. Translation gives CASSLDFLSYEQYF.

This chain links TRBV10-3 with TRBJ1-2; no reliable D call. Germline lookup yields CDR1 ENHRY and CDR2 SYGVKD. This CDR3 has 13 residues. The V end lost 2 bases, the J end lost 4 bases, and 8 bases lay between the germline ends. CDR3 protein: CAISERAVYGYTF. CDR3 DNA: TGTGCCATCAGTGAGAGGGCCGTCTATGGCTACACCTTC.